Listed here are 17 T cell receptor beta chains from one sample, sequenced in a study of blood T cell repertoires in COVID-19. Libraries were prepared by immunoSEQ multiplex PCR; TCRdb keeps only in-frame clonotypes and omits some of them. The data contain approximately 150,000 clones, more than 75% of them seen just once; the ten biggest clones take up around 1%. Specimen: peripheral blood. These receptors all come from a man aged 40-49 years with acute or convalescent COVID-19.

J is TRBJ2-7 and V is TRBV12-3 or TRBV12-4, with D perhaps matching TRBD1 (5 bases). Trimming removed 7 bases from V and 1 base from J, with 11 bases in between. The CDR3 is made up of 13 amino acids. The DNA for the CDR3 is TGTGCCAGCACCCAGGGTATTTCCTACGAGCAGTACTTC. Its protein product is CASTQGISYEQYF.

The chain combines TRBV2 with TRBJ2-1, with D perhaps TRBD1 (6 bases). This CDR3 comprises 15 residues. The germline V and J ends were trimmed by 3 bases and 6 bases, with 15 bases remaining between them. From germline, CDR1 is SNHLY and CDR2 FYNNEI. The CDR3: CASSEGSGQSNEQFF. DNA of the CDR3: TGTGCCAGCAGTGAGGGCTCGGGACAAAGCAATGAGCAGTTCTTC.

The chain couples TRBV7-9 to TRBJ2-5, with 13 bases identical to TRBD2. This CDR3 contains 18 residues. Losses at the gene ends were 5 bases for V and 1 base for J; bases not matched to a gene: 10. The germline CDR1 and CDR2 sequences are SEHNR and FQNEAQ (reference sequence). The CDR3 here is CASSPWTSGGATQETQYF. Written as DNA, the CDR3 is TGTGCCAGCAGCCCCTGGACTAGCGGGGGCGCTACCCAAGAGACCCAGTACTTC.

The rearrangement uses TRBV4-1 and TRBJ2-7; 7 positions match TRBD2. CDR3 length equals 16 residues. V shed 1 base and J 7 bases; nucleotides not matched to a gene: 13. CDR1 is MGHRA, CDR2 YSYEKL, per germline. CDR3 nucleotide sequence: TGCGCCAGCAGCCAAGGACCGGCTAGCGGCCTTTTGGAGCAGTACTTC. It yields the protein CASSQGPASGLLEQYF.

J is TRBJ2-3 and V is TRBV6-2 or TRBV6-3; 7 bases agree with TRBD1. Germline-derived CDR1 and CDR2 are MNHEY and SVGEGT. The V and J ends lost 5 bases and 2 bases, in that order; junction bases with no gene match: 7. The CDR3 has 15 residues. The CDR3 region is CASSHGTANTDTQYF. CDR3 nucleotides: TGTGCCAGCAGTCATGGGACAGCCAACACAGATACGCAGTATTTT.

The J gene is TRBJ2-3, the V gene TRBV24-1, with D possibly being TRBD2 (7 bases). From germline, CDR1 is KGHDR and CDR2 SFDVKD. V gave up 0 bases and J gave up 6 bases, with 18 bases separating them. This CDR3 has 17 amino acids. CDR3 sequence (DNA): TGTGCCACCAGTGATTTGTCGGGGGGCCATCTAGGCGATACGCAGTATTTT. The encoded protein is CATSDLSGGHLGDTQYF.

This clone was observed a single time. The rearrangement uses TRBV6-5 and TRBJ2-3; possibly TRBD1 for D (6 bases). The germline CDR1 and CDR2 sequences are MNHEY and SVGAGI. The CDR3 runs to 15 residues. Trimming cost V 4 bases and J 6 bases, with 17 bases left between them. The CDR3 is CASSSTTSGEDTQYF. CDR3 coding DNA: TGTGCCAGCAGTTCGACGACCTCAGGGGAGGATACGCAGTATTTT.

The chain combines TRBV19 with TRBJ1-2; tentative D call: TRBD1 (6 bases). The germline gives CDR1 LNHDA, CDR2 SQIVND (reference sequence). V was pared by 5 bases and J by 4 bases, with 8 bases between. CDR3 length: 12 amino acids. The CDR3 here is CASSARGYGYTF. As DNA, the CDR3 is TGTGCCAGTAGTGCCAGGGGCTATGGCTACACCTTC.

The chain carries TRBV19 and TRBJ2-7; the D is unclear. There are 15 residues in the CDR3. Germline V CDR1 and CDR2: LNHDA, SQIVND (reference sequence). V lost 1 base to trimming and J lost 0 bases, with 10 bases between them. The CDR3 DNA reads TGTGCCAGTAGTATAGGGTACAGTACCTCCTACGAGCAGTACTTC. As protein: CASSIGYSTSYEQYF. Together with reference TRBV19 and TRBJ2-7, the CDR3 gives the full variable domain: DGGITQSPKYLFRKEGQNVTLSCEQNLNHDAMYWYRQDPGQGLRLIYYSQIVNDFQKGDIAEGYSVSREKKESFPLTVTSAQKNPTAFYLCASSIGYSTSYEQYFGPGTRLTVT.

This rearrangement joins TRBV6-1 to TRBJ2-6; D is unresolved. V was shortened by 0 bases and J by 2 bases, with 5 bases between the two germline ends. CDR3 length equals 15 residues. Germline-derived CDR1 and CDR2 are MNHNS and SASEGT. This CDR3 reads CASSEAFTGANVLTF. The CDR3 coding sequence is TGTGCCAGCAGTGAAGCGTTTACTGGGGCCAACGTCCTGACTTTC.

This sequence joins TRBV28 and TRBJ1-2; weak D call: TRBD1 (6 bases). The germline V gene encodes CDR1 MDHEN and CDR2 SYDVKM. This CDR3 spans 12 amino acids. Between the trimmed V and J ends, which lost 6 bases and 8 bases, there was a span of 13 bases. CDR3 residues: CASSKQGWGYTF. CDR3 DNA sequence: TGTGCCAGCAGCAAACAGGGATGGGGCTACACCTTC.

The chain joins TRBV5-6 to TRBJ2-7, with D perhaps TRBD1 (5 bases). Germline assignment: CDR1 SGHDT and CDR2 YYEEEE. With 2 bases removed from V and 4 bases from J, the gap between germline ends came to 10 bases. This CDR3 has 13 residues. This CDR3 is CASSFNDRYEQYF. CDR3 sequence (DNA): TGTGCCAGCAGCTTTAACGACAGATACGAGCAGTACTTC. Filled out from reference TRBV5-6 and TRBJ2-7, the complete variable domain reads DAGVTQSPTHLIKTRGQQVTLRCSPKSGHDTVSWYQQALGQGPQFIFQYYEEEERQRGNFPDRFSGHQFPNYSSELNVNALLLGDSALYLCASSFNDRYEQYFGPGTRLTVT.

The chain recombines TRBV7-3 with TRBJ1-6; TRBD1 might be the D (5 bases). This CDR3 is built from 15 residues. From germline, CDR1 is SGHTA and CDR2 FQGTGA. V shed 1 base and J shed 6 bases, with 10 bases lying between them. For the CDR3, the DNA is TGTGCCAGCAGCTTAAGCACAGGAGTTAATTCACCCCTCCACTTT. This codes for CASSLSTGVNSPLHF.

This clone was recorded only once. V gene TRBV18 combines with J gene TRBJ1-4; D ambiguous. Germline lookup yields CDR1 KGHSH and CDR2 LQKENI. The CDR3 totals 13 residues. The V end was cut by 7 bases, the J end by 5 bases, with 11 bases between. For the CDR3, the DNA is TGTGCCAGCTGCCCGGGTCAAAATGAAAAACTGTTTTTT. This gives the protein CASCPGQNEKLFF.

This CDR3 reads CAWSPGRAGEKLFF. The CDR3 DNA is TGTGCCTGGAGCCCCGGCAGGGCCGGTGAAAAACTGTTTTTT. This rearrangement joins TRBV30 to TRBJ1-4, with D maybe TRBD1 (5 bases). V was pared by 3 bases and J by 7 bases, with 15 bases between. This CDR3 spans 14 amino acids. CDR1 is GTSNPN, CDR2 SVGIG, per germline (reference sequence).

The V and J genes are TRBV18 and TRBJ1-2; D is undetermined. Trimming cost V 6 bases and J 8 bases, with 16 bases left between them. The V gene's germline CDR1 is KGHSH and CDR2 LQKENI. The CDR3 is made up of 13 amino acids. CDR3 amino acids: CASSRTVPGGYTF. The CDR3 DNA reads TGTGCCAGCTCCCGGACGGTACCGGGGGGCTACACCTTC. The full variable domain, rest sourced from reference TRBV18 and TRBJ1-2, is NAGVMQNPRHLVRRRGQEARLRCSPMKGHSHVYWYRQLPEEGLKFMVYLQKENIIDESGMPKERFSAEFPKEGPSILRIQQVVRGDSAAYFCASSRTVPGGYTFGSGTRLTVV.

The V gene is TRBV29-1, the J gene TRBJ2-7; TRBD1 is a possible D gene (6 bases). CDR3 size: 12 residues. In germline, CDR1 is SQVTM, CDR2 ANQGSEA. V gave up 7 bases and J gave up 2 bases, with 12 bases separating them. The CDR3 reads CSASDRTYEQYF. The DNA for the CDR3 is TGCAGCGCATCGGACAGAACCTACGAGCAGTACTTC.